A single sample is the source of the 7 T cell receptor beta chains below, sequenced in a study of cytomegalovirus exposure and HLA in healthy donors. 13 Jbeta primers and 60 Vbeta primers were used for the PCR. The table came from immunoSEQ multiplex PCR; TCRdb's copy has only in-frame clones and leaves some out. The sample consists of roughly 190,000 clones, approximately 87% of them appearing once. Material: PBMCs. Receptors originate from a man aged 30-40 years in good health and CMV-seronegative.

J is TRBJ2-5 and V is TRBV5-4; 9 bases match TRBD2. V was pared by 8 bases and J by 2 bases, with 10 bases of the junction left unmatched. The germline V gene has CDR1 SGHNT and CDR2 YYREEE (reference sequence). The length of the CDR3 is 15 residues. CDR3 DNA: TGTGCCAGTGGGGGCGGGGGGGACGGTCAAGAGACCCAGTACTTC. This translates into CASGGGGDGQETQYF.

Remarks on this clone: Other DNA sequences in this specimen translate into the identical CDR3. The chain recombines TRBV4-1 with TRBJ1-2; TRBD1 aligns across 9 bases. Trimming took 3 bases from V and 5 from J; bases not matched to a gene: 1. The germline V gene encodes CDR1 MGHRA and CDR2 YSYEKL. The CDR3 spans 13 residues. The CDR3 is CASSQTGGYGYTF. The CDR3 DNA sequence: TGCGCCAGCAGCCAGACAGGGGGGTATGGCTACACCTTC.

The gene calls are TRBV5-1 and TRBJ2-5; D is perhaps TRBD2 (6 bases). The CDR3 spans 15 residues. Trimming removed 2 bases from V and 0 bases from J, with 11 bases in between. CDR1 and CDR2 (germline): SGHRS, YFSETQ. CDR3 loop: CASSLTGLNQETQYF. The CDR3 nucleotides are TGCGCCAGCAGCTTAACGGGACTGAACCAAGAGACCCAGTACTTC.

The chain employs TRBV27 and TRBJ2-5, with D tentatively TRBD1 (7 bases). Trimming removed 2 bases from V and 5 bases from J, with 18 bases in between. The length of the CDR3 is 16 residues. Germline lookup yields CDR1 MNHEY and CDR2 SMNVEV (reference sequence). The CDR3 region has the DNA TGTGCCAGCAGTTTAGGGTCAGGGGGAAGCGGGGAGACCCAGTACTTC. This codes for CASSLGSGGSGETQYF.

The chain employs TRBV28 and TRBJ2-7, with D possibly being TRBD1 (5 bases). V shed 6 bases and J shed 1 base, with 13 bases lying between them. The CDR3 is made up of 14 amino acids. The germline gives CDR1 MDHEN, CDR2 SYDVKM. CDR3: CASREGRGSYEQYF. The CDR3 nucleotides read TGTGCCAGCAGGGAAGGTAGGGGTTCCTACGAGCAGTACTTC.

The V gene is TRBV5-4, the J gene TRBJ2-3; D might be TRBD2 (5 bases). CDR3 length: 14 residues. Germline CDR1 and CDR2: SGHNT and YYREEE (reference sequence). Trimming stripped 2 bases from V and 2 bases from J, with 9 bases between. CDR3: CASSLPSYTDTQYF. CDR3 nucleotide sequence: TGTGCCAGCAGCTTACCTAGCTACACAGATACGCAGTATTTT.

This clone was seen once. V gene TRBV4-1 combines with J gene TRBJ2-1; 12 positions match TRBD2. The V segment lost 1 base and the J segment 0 bases; nucleotides outside the gene matches: 4. Germline CDR1 is MGHRA and CDR2 is YSYEKL. The CDR3 length is 18 residues. The CDR3 DNA sequence: TGCGCCAGCAGCCAAGGCCCTAGCGGGAGGGCCTCCTACAATGAGCAGTTCTTC. Translating gives CASSQGPSGRASYNEQFF.